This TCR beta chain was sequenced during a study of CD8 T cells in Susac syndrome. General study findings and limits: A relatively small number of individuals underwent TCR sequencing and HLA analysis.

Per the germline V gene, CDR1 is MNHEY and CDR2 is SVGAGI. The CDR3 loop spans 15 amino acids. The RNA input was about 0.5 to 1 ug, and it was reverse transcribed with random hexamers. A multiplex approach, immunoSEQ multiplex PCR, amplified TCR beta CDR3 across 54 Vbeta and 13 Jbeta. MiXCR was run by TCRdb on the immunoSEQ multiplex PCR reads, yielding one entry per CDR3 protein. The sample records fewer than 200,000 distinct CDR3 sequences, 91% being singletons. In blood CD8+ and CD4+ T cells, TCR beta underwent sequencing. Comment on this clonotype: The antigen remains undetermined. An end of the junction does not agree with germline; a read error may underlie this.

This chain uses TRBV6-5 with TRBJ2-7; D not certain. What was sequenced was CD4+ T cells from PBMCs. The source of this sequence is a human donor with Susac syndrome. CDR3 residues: CAISYKLGPTYEQYF. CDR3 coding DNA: TGTGCCATCAGTTACAAATTAGGACCGACCTACGAGCAGTACTTC.